The text below deals with one TCR beta chain. This clonotype has just a few counts. Its antigen specificity is not known. Base quality data are lacking; no much larger clone is found one base away. CDR1 and CDR2, looked up from the germline V gene, are SNHLY and FYNNEI. V trim: 5 bases; J trim: 8 bases; unmatched bases: 12. The cysteine opens and the phenylalanine closes a CDR3 of 15 amino acids. Only CDR3 DNA remains: 45 bases, in frame from the first base. This entry comes from a study of blood T cells in healthy people across ages (dated by TCRdb to the mid-2010s). For context, the study as a whole: In model experiments, roughly one uniquely barcoded TCR beta cDNA molecule per two T cells was captured by template switching. The study measured age-related changes in TCR beta repertoire diversity using deep sequencing normalized with unique cDNA molecular identifiers. To avoid experimental bias, donors of different ages were distributed randomly across sequencing lanes. Donors were grouped into four age groups: young (average about 15 years), middle-aged (roughly 38), aged (around 60) and long-lived (roughly 80). The study analyzed two additional independent replicas of 1 million unique cDNA reads from the same blood draw for two donors, one aged 18 to 30 and one aged 80 or older.

Donors were under 40 systemically healthy Caucasian individuals from Russia aged roughly 6 to 90 years. Each donor gave 8 to 10 milliliters of peripheral blood, collected into EDTA-treated Vacutainer tubes. PBMCs were isolated by Ficoll-Paque density-gradient centrifugation, with at least 6 million obtained per sample. Trizol reagent was used to extract total RNA from the PBMCs, yielding at least 5.5 micrograms per sample. The percentages of naive CD45RAhigh/CD27high T cells were determined by flow cytometry on a PBMC aliquot from every donor. Receptor amplification or capture employed 5' RACE. For sequencing, an Illumina HiSeq 2500 was employed. A second PCR of roughly 6 to 11 cycles was run with a J-beta primer mix and a sample-barcoded 5' primer. Each TCR beta cDNA molecule received a unique molecular identifier from a template-switch 5' adaptor carrying 12 random nucleotides. Each sample yielded at least 3 million CDR3-containing paired-end reads. All of the RNA was converted into first-strand cDNA using the Mint cDNA synthesis kit, with a TRBC-specific oligonucleotide serving as the primer. Following uracil-DNA glycosylase treatment, all cDNA underwent a first 18-cycle PCR with the universal primers M1SS and BC2_uni_R. The study's processing was this. Each sample was normalized by randomly selecting 1 million high-quality reads, each carrying a distinct molecular identifier. Reads sharing molecular identifiers were discarded rather than binned into consensus sequences. MiTCR, run with a Q25 quality threshold and the strictest error-elimination algorithm, handled CDR3 identification, clonotype clustering and error correction. Lower-bound total TCR beta diversity was estimated with a nonparametric unseen species model using Euler transformation. In TCRdb, the public reads were trimmed at Q25 with fastp and aligned with MiXCR, with productive beta chains retained. Duplicate CDR3 protein sequences are folded into a single record with the most common DNA and genes. V and J calls and clone size were set by TCRdb, not the authors. This sample lists about 1,000,000 distinct CDR3 sequences; 40% to 55% were detected once. Over 15% of the sample rests with the top ten.

The paper as a whole reports these results and caveats: The long-lived group showed more naive CD4+ T cells, fewer expanded clones and increased TCR diversity than the aged group, suggesting age selection. Conclusive comparison of naive and antigen-experienced compartments was prevented by the profiling of bulk unsorted PBMCs. The CMV infection status of donors was not known, potentially confounding age-related changes in expanded clonotypes. Estimates of total diversity based on one million sequenced T cells were regarded as lower bounds and as underestimates. A strong correlation was found between observed TCR beta diversity and the percentage of naive T cells measured by flow cytometry. As age increased, observed TCR beta diversity per million T cells dropped in a roughly linear way, and a significant reduction was already evident by age about 40.

The receptor chain draws on TRBV2 and TRBJ1-2; 9 bases in the middle match TRBD1. The sequenced material came from blood. This clonotype was obtained from a woman aged 55-69 years in good health. The bases are TGTGCCAGCAGTCCCGGGACAGGGAGAGCAAACGGCTACACCTTC. The encoded protein is CASSPGTGRANGYTF.